This T cell receptor (beta chain) was captured in a study of PD-1 blockade in classical Hodgkin lymphoma. Exposure to brentuximab vedotin varied, and each patient had relapsed following autologous stem cell transplantation. Notes on this clone: Its target is unknown.

Produced via immunoSEQ multiplex PCR; TCRdb's table is partial and in-frame only. The sample carries around 45,000 clones, 85% to 90% recorded once. The CDR3 totals 15 residues. Germline values: CDR1 LGHNA, CDR2 YNFKEQ. Trimming stripped 4 bases from V and 3 bases from J, with 12 bases between. Broader study findings: Reported baseline diversity: healthy donors highest, relapsed/refractory patients lowest. A significant rise in TCR diversity was seen by C4D1 for CD4+ cells but not for CD8+ cells.

This clonotype was obtained from a human donor with classical Hodgkin lymphoma. The material sequenced was peripheral blood mononuclear cells (PBMCs), taken at baseline. The rearrangement links TRBV4-2 to TRBJ1-4, with D hard to call. As DNA, the CDR3 is TGTGCCAGCAGCCCGGAACAGCGATCTAATGAAAAACTGTTTTTT. Translating gives CASSPEQRSNEKLFF.